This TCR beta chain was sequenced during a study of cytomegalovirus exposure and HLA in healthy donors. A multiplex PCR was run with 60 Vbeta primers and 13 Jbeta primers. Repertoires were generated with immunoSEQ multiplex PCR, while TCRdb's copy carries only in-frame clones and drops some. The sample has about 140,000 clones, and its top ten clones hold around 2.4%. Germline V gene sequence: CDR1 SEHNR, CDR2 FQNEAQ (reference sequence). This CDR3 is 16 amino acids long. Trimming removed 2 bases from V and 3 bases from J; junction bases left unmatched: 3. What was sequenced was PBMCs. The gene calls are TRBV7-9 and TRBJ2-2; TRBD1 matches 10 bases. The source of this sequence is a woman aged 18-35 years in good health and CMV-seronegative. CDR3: CASSLPGTGDTGELFF. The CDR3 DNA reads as TGTGCCAGCAGCTTACCCGGGACAGGGGACACCGGGGAGCTGTTTTTT.